These T cell receptor beta chains were read from a single sample in a study of T cell changes during pregnancy in multiple sclerosis. Repertoires were generated with immunoSEQ multiplex PCR, while TCRdb's copy carries only in-frame clones and drops some. The repertoire holds under 70,000 clones, with about nine tenths as singletons. Sequencing used peripheral blood, obtained in the third trimester of pregnancy. These receptors originate from a female donor in good health, enrolled as a control in a pregnancy study. The CDR3 runs from the conserved cysteine through the conserved F or W. A D gene is named only where the DNA matches it firmly. Expanded clones are given a class, and other clones once, few, many or no size at all.

>TRBD1|TRBJ1-4|TRBV29-1|-
TGCAGCGTGGGGGACAGATCTAATGAAAAACTGTTTTTT
CSVGDRSNEKLFF
>-|TRBJ2-6|TRBV2|-
TGTGCCAGCAATCGAGAACCCTCTGGGGCCAACGTCCTGACTTTC
CASNREPSGANVLTF
>-|TRBJ2-1|TRBV7-3|-
TGTGCCAGCAGCTTAGGAGGTGGGGGCCTCAATGAGCAGTTCTTC
CASSLGGGGLNEQFF
>-|TRBJ2-7|TRBV6-1|once
TGTGCCAGCAGTGAAGCGGCAGGGGCATCCTACGAGCAGTACTTC
CASSEAAGASYEQYF
>TRBD1|TRBJ2-2|TRBV5-5|-
TGTGCCAGCAGCTTGGAACAGGGGTATTCAGGGGAGCTGTTTTTT
CASSLEQGYSGELFF
>TRBD1|TRBJ2-7|TRBV4-2|-
TGTGCCAGCAGACGGGACAGAAGCTCCTACGAGCAGTACTTC
CASRRDRSSYEQYF
>-|TRBJ2-3|TRBV15|few
TGTGCCACCAGCGGGGGGTTAGCCGCAGATACGCAGTATTTT
CATSGGLAADTQYF
>-|TRBJ2-7|TRBV5-5|-
TGTGCCAGCAGCTTGGGGCAGGTCCTCTACGAGCAGTACTTC
CASSLGQVLYEQYF
>TRBD1|TRBJ1-4|TRBV5-1|-
TGCGCCAGCAGCTTAGGGACAGCTAATGAAAAACTGTTTTTT
CASSLGTANEKLFF
>-|TRBJ1-1|TRBV7-8|-
TGTGCCAGCAGCCCCCAGGGACAGAACACTGAAGCTTTCTTT
CASSPQGQNTEAFF
>-|TRBJ1-2|TRBV19|-
TGTGCCAGTAGGGGGCGCAGCTATGGCTACACCTTC
CASRGRSYGYTF
>-|TRBJ2-1|TRBV18|-
TGTGCCAGCTCACCCGACAATGAGCAGTTCTTC
CASSPDNEQFF
>TRBD2|TRBJ2-7|TRBV5-1|-
TGCGCCAGCAACCTAGCGGGGAACTACGAGCAGTACTTC
CASNLAGNYEQYF
>-|TRBJ2-7|TRBV9|once
TGTGCCAGCAGCGTGCTGGGGGCAGGGTCTCCTCGCGAGCAGTACTTC
CASSVLGAGSPREQYF
>-|TRBJ2-5|TRBV5-1|-
TGCGCCAGCAGCTTGGCGGGGTATTTGGGAGAGACCCAGTACTTC
CASSLAGYLGETQYF
>TRBD1|TRBJ1-2|TRBV25-1|-
TGTGCCAGCAGAGGACAGGGCCTCATCTATGGCTACACCTTC
CASRGQGLIYGYTF